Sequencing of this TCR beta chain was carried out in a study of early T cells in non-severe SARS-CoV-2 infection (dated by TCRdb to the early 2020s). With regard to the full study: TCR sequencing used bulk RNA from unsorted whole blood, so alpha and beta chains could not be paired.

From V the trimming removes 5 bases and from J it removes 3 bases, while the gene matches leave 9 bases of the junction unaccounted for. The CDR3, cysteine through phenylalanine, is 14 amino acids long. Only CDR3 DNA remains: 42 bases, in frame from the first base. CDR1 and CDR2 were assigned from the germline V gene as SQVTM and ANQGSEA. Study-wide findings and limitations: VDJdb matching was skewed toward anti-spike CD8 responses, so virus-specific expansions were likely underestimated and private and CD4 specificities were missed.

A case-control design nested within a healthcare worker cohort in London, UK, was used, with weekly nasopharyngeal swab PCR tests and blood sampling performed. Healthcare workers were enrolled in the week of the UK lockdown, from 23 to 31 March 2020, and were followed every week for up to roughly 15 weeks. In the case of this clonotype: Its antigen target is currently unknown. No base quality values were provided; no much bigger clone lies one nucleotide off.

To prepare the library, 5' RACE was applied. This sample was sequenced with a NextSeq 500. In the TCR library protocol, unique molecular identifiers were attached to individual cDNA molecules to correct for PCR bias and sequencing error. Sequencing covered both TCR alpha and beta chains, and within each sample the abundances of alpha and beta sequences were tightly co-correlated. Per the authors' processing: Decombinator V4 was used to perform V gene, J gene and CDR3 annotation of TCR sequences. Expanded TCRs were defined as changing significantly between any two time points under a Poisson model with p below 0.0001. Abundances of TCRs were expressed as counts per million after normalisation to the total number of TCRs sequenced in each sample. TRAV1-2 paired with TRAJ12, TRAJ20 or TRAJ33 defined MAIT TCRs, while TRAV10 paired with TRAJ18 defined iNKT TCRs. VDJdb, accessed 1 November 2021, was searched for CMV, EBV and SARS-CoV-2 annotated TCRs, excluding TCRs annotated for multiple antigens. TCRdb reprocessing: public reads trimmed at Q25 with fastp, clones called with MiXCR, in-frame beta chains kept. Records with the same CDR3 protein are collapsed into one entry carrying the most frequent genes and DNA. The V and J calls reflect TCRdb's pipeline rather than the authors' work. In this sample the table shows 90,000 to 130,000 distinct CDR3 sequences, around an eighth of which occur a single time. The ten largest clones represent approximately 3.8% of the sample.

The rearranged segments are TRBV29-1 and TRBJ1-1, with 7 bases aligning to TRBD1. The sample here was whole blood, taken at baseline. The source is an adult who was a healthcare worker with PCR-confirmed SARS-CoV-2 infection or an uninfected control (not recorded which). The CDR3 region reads CSVKTGTSYTEAFF. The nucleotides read TGCAGCGTTAAGACAGGGACTTCGTACACTGAAGCTTTCTTT.